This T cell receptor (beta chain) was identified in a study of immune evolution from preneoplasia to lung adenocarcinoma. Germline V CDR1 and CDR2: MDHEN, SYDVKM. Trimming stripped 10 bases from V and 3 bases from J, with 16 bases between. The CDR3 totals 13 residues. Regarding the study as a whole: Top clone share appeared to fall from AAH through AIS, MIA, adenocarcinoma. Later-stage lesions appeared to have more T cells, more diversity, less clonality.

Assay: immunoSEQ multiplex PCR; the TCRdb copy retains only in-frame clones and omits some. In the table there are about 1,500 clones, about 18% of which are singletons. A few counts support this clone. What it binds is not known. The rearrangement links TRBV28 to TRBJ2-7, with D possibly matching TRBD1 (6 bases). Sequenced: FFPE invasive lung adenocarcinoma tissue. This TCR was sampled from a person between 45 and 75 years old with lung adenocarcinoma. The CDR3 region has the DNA TGTGCCACCCAGGGGCAGATTAGCTACGAGCAGTACTTC. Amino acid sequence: CATQGQISYEQYF.